This T cell receptor (beta chain) was captured by sequencing in a study of T cell responses to AZD1222 COVID-19 vaccine. Whole-study findings and limits: Donor demographics were predominantly white British with a female majority; clonal diversity may be underestimated.

As concerns this clone: Its antigen is still unknown.

The ends were cut back, 1 base at V and 8 bases at J, with 14 bases in the middle. The germline V gene encodes CDR1 KGHSH and CDR2 LQKENI. The CDR3 is 14 amino acids. Clones were sequenced by immunoSEQ multiplex PCR, and TCRdb holds only the in-frame ones, with some missing. The sample has about 110,000 clones, 70% to 90% seen once. The clonotype originates from an adult who received the AZD1222 COVID-19 vaccine. The rearrangement joins TRBV18 to TRBJ1-2; unclear D gene. The material was peripheral blood, obtained 28 days after the second AZD1222 dose. The CDR3 coding sequence is TGTGCCAGCTCACCACGGAACGGCGGAGGCGGCTACACCTTC. Residues: CASSPRNGGGGYTF.